The rows below give T cell receptor beta chains drawn from one sample of a study of blood T cell repertoires in COVID-19. Using immunoSEQ multiplex PCR, the repertoire was profiled, and TCRdb retains in-frame clones only, with some absent. The repertoire holds about 180,000 clones, roughly nine tenths seen once, with 2.5% to 3.5% in the top ten. The source material was peripheral blood. The receptors here all came from a woman aged 25 to 39 with active or convalescent COVID-19. Both conserved end residues are part of each CDR3. Fields, in order: clone size, V gene, D gene, J gene, CDR3 DNA, CDR3 protein. D genes are given only for firm matches. Not every row has a clone size; where given, it reads once, few, many or a size class.

>few|TRBV19|TRBD1|TRBJ1-2
TGTGCCAGTAGTATGGAAGGGGGCGGAAGCTATGGCTACACCTTC
CASSMEGGGSYGYTF
>.|TRBV7-8|.|TRBJ1-5
TGTGCCAGCAGTTCACACAGCGGGAATCAGCCCCAGCATTTT
CASSSHSGNQPQHF
>.|TRBV7-9|TRBD1|TRBJ1-6
TGTGCCAGCAGCTCCGGGACAGGGGTATCACCCCTCCACTTT
CASSSGTGVSPLHF
>once|TRBV15|.|TRBJ1-6
TGTGCCACCAGCAGAGATCTTGACAGCTATAATTCACCCCTCCACTTT
CATSRDLDSYNSPLHF
>.|TRBV29-1|.|TRBJ2-2
TGCAGCGTGGATACAGTGAACACCGGGGAGCTGTTTTTT
CSVDTVNTGELFF
>.|TRBV19|.|TRBJ1-1
TGTGCCAGTAGTAGACGGACAGCTGAAGCTTTCTTT
CASSRRTAEAFF
>.|TRBV3-1/TRBV3-2|.|TRBJ1-3
TGTGCCAGCAGCCAACGAGGGACTGGAAACACCATATATTTT
CASSQRGTGNTIYF
>.|TRBV3-1/TRBV3-2|.|TRBJ1-3
TGTGCCAGCAGCCAAGGTCGCTCTGGAAACACCATATATTTT
CASSQGRSGNTIYF
>.|TRBV9|TRBD2|TRBJ2-2
TGTGCCAGCAGCGTAGAGGTACGACTAGCGGGGACCGGGGAGCTGTTTTTT
CASSVEVRLAGTGELFF
>.|TRBV7-9|TRBD1|TRBJ2-3
TGTGCCAGCAGCATTTCCGGGACAGGGGTAGATACGCAGTATTTT
CASSISGTGVDTQYF
>.|TRBV5-1|.|TRBJ1-6
TGCGCCAGCAGCTTGGTTGGGCAGGGTAATTCACCCCTCCACTTT
CASSLVGQGNSPLHF
>.|TRBV7-9|.|TRBJ1-2
TGTGCCAGCAGCGTACAGGTTGAAGCTTATGGCTACACCTTC
CASSVQVEAYGYTF
>few|TRBV2|.|TRBJ2-3
TGTGCCAGCAGTGGCCCGGAGGATACGCAGTATTTT
CASSGPEDTQYF
>.|TRBV11-2|.|TRBJ2-1
TGTGCCAGCAGCCCTCTATTCTCCTACAATGAGCAGTTCTTC
CASSPLFSYNEQFF
>.|TRBV6-1|TRBD2|TRBJ2-7
TGTGCCAGCAGTGCCGGGACTAGCGGACAAAAAACCTACGAGCAGTACTTC
CASSAGTSGQKTYEQYF
>.|TRBV25-1|TRBD1|TRBJ2-6
TGTGCCAGCAGTACCCCTCGACAGGGGTATACTGGGGCCAACGTCCTGACTTTC
CASSTPRQGYTGANVLTF
>.|TRBV6-5|.|TRBJ1-3
TGTGCCAGCAGCATAGACAACAACTCTGGAAACACCATATATTTT
CASSIDNNSGNTIYF
>.|TRBV7-2|.|TRBJ1-2
TGTGCCAGCAGCTTAGGGACTCTTGACTATGGCTACACCTTC
CASSLGTLDYGYTF
>.|TRBV19|TRBD1|TRBJ1-1
TGTGCCAGTAGCAGGGACAGGGGGCGAAGAGAAGCTTTCTTT
CASSRDRGRREAFF
>.|TRBV18|.|TRBJ1-5
TGTGCCAGCTCGCCGGGACTCCAGAATCAGCCCCAGCATTTT
CASSPGLQNQPQHF
>.|TRBV2|.|TRBJ2-7
TGTGCCAGCAGACCCGACGGGTGGTCCTACGAGCAGTACTTC
CASRPDGWSYEQYF
>.|TRBV5-1|TRBD2|TRBJ2-1
TGCGCCAGCAGCTCAAGACTAGCGGGAGGCTATGAGCAGTTCTTC
CASSSRLAGGYEQFF
>.|TRBV6-6|.|TRBJ1-6
TGTGCCAGCAGTTACTCCGACAGGACCAATTCACCCCTCCACTTT
CASSYSDRTNSPLHF
>.|TRBV6-6|.|TRBJ1-4
TGTGCCAGCACTCCCCGCAGGCCAGGAGGACAACTGTTTTTT
CASTPRRPGGQLFF
>.|TRBV6-5|TRBD2|TRBJ2-1
TGTGCCACAGGACTAGCAGTAGAGGCCTACAATGAGCAGTTCTTC
CATGLAVEAYNEQFF
>.|TRBV14|.|TRBJ2-3
TGTGCCAGCAGACAACAGAGCACAGATACGCAGTATTTT
CASRQQSTDTQYF
>few|TRBV14|TRBD2|TRBJ2-1
TGTGCCAGCAGCCAAGATGTTCCAGCGGGAGTAAATGAGCAGTTCTTC
CASSQDVPAGVNEQFF
>.|TRBV28|TRBD1|TRBJ1-2
TGTGCCAGCGTAACAGGGGCCGGTAATGGCTACACCTTC
CASVTGAGNGYTF
>.|TRBV28|.|TRBJ1-2
TGTGCCAGCAATCTAAAGTCAGGGAACTATGGCTACACCTTC
CASNLKSGNYGYTF
>.|TRBV6-5|.|TRBJ1-2
TGTGCCAGCAGTTACGGGCGGGGTTTCCGCTATGGCTACACCTTC
CASSYGRGFRYGYTF
>.|TRBV3-1/TRBV3-2|TRBD1|TRBJ1-2
TGTGCCAGCAGCCAAGCGGGGACAGGGCCTTCGGTTGGTGCCTTC
CASSQAGTGPSVGAF
>once|TRBV7-2|.|TRBJ1-6
TGTGCCAGCAGCCGCCCGGCGGGGGCCGATTCACCCCTCCACTTT
CASSRPAGADSPLHF
>.|TRBV29-1|TRBD1|TRBJ1-1
TGCAGCGTAGGACAGGGGAACACTGAAGCTTTCTTT
CSVGQGNTEAFF
>.|TRBV9|TRBD1|TRBJ1-6
TGTGCCAGCAGCCCTCGGGACAGCCATTCACCCCTCCACTTT
CASSPRDSHSPLHF
>.|TRBV19|TRBD1|TRBJ2-7
TGTGCCAGTAGTGACGACAGGGCCCGATACGAGCAGTACTTC
CASSDDRARYEQYF
>.|TRBV10-3|.|TRBJ1-5
TGTGCCATCAGTGACTACGACACTGGCAATCAGCCCCAGCATTTT
CAISDYDTGNQPQHF
>.|TRBV19|.|TRBJ1-2
TGTGCCAGTAGTTGGGGACGGGAGGGCTATGGCTACACCTTC
CASSWGREGYGYTF
>once|TRBV5-5|.|TRBJ1-1
TGTGCCAGCAGCTTGTTTCGACAGTGGAACACTGAAGCTTTCTTT
CASSLFRQWNTEAFF
>.|TRBV28|.|TRBJ1-1
TGTGCCAGCAGTACTTTCGGGAACACTGAAGCTTTCTTT
CASSTFGNTEAFF